This T cell receptor (beta chain) was recovered during a study of cytomegalovirus exposure and HLA in healthy donors. Study overall: The same platform used for the approximately 670 first-cohort repertoires was also used for the 130 or so validation repertoires, as a later analysis reported.

The donors were in the roughly 120-subject validation cohort, distinct from the roughly 700-subject first cohort. The repertoire was sequenced with immunoSEQ multiplex PCR; TCRdb's copy has only in-frame clones and lacks some. Of around 400,000 clones listed, roughly 89% are singletons. This clone has more than one count but fewer than ten. V shed 4 bases and J 1 base; nucleotides not matched to a gene: 5. Germline loops: CDR1 SGHRS, CDR2 YFSETQ. The CDR3 loop spans 15 amino acids. Specimen: PBMCs. The clonotype was recovered from a woman between 18 and 29 years old in good health and CMV-seronegative. The rearrangement links TRBV5-1 to TRBJ1-1; 9 nucleotides match TRBD1. CDR3 amino acids: CASSLGGQGNTEAFF. The CDR3 DNA follows: TGCGCCAGCAGCCTCGGGGGACAGGGGAACACTGAAGCTTTCTTT.